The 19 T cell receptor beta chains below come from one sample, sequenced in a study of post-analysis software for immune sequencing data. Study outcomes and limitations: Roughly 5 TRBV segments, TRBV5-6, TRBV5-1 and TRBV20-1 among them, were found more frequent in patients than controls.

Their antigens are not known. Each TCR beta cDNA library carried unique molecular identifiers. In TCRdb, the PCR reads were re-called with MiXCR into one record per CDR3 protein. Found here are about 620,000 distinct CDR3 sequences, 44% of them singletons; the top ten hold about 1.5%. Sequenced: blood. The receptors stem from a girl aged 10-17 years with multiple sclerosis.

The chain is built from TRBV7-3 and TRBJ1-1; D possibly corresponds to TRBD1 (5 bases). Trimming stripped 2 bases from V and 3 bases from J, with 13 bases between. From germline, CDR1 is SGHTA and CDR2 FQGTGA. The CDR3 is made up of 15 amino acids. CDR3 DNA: TGTGCCAGCAGCTTAGGACCAGGGAGTGACACTGAAGCTTTCTTT. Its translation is CASSLGPGSDTEAFF.

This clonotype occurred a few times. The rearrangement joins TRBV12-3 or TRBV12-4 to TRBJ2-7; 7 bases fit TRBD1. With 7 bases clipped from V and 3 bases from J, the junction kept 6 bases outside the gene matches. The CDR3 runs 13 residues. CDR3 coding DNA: TGTGCCAGCACCCGGACAGGTCTCTACGAGCAGTACTTC. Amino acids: CASTRTGLYEQYF.

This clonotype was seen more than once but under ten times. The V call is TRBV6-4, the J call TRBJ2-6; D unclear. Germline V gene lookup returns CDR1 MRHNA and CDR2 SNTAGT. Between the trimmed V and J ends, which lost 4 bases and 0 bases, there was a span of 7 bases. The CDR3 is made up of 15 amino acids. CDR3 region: CASSALSSGANVLTF. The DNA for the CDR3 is TGTGCCAGCAGTGCACTAAGCTCTGGGGCCAACGTCCTGACTTTC.

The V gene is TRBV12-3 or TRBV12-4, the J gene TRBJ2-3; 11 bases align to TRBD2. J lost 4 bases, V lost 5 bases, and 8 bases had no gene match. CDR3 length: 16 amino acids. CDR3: CASSPLLAGGADTQYF. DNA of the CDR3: TGTGCCAGCAGTCCCCTGCTAGCGGGAGGAGCAGATACGCAGTATTTT.

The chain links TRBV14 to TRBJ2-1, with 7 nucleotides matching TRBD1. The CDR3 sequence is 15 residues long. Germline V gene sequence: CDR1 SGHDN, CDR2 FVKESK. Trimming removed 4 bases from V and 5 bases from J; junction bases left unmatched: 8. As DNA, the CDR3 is TGTGCCAGCAGCCCACCCGGACAGGCTGACAATGAGCAGTTCTTC. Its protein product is CASSPPGQADNEQFF.

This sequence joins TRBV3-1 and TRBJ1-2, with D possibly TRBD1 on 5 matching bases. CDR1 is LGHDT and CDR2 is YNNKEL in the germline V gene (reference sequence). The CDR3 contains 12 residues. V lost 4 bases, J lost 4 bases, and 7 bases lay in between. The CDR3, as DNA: TGTGCCAGCAGCCGGGACCCCTATGGCTACACCTTC. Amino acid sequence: CASSRDPYGYTF.

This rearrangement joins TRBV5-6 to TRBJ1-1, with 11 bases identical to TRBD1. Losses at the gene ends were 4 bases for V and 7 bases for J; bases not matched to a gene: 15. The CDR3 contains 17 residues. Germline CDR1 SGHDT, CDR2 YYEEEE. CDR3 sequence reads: CASSRVVDRGHLSEAFF. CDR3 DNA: TGTGCCAGCAGCCGTGTGGTGGACAGGGGGCATCTTAGTGAAGCTTTCTTT.

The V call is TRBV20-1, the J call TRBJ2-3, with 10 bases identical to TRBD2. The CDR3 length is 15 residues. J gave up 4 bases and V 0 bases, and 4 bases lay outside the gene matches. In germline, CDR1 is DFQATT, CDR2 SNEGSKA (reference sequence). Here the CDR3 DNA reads TGCAGTGCTAGAGACAAGCGGGAGGGCCCAGATACGCAGTATTTT. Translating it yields CSARDKREGPDTQYF.

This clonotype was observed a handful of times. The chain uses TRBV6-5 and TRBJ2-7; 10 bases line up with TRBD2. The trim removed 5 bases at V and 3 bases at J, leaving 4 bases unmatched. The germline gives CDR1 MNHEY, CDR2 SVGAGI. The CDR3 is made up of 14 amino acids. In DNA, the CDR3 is TGTGCCAGCAGTAGCGGGGGGGGGGACTACGAGCAGTACTTC. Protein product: CASSSGGGDYEQYF.

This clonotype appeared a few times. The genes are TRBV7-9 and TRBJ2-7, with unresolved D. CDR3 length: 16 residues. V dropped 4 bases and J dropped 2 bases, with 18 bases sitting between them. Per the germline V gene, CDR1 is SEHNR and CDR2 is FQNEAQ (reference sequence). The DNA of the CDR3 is TGTGCCAGCAGCTCGAAGGATTTCAGAAACACCTACGAGCAGTACTTC. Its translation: CASSSKDFRNTYEQYF.

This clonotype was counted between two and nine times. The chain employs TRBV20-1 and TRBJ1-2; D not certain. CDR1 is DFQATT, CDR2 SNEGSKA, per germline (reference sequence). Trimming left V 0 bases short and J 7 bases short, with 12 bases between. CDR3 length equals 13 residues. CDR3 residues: CSARDRGLSGYTF. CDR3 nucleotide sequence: TGCAGTGCTAGAGATCGGGGTCTCTCTGGCTACACCTTC.

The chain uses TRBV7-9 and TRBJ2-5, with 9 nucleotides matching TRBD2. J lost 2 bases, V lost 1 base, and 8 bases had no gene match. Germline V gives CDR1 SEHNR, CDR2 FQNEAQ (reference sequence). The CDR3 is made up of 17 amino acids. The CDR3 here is CASSLGYIAGVQETQYF. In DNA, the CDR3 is TGTGCCAGCAGCTTAGGTTACATAGCGGGAGTACAAGAGACCCAGTACTTC.

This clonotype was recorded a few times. The chain's CDR3 is CASSPSGGRSNSYEQYF. Written as DNA, the CDR3 is TGCGCCAGCAGCCCATCAGGGGGGCGCTCGAACTCCTACGAGCAGTACTTC. The rearrangement links TRBV4-1 to TRBJ2-7; tentative D call: TRBD1 (7 bases). V was clipped by 4 bases and J by 0 bases, with 19 bases between them. CDR3 length: 17 residues. Germline values: CDR1 MGHRA, CDR2 YSYEKL.

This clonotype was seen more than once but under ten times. CDR3 sequence (DNA): TGTGCCACCAGCAGGGCCGGGACAGACTACGAGCAGTACTTC. Translation gives CATSRAGTDYEQYF. The J gene is TRBJ2-4, the V gene TRBV15; 7 bases align to TRBD1. The assigned J gene may be wrong: the sequence end matches TRBJ2-7 better. CDR1 and CDR2 (germline): LNHNV, YYDKDF (reference sequence). CDR3 length equals 14 residues.

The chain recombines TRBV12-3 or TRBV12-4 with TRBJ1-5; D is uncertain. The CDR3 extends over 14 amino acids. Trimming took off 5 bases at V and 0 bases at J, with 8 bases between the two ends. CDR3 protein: CASSINYSNQPQHF. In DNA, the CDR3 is TGTGCCAGCAGTATCAACTATAGCAATCAGCCCCAGCATTTT.

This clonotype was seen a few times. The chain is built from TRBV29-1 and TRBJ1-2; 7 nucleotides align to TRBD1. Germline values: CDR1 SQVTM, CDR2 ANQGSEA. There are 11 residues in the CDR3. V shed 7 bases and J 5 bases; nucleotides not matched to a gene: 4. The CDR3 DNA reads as TGCAGCGCCGGGACAGAGTATGGCTACACCTTC. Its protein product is CSAGTEYGYTF.

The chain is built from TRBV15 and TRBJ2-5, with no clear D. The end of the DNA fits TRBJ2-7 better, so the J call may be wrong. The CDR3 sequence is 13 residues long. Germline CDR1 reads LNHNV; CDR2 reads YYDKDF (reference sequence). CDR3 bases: TGTGCCACCAGCAGAGATTTTGTCGGCGAGCAGTACTTC. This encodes CATSRDFVGEQYF.

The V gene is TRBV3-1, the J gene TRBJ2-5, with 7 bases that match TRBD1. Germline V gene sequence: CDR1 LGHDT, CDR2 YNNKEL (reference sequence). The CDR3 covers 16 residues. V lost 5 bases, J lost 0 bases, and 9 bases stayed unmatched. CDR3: CASSSYFTGDQETQYF. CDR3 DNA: TGTGCCAGCAGCTCATACTTTACAGGGGACCAAGAGACCCAGTACTTC.

The CDR3 reads CSGERDGETQYF. DNA for the CDR3: TGCAGCGGTGAGCGGGACGGAGAGACCCAGTACTTC. This chain links TRBV20-1 with TRBJ2-5; 7 bases fit TRBD2. The CDR3 is made up of 12 amino acids. CDR1 is DFQATT and CDR2 is SNEGSKA in the germline V gene (reference sequence).